This entry lists 18 T cell receptor beta chains sequenced from one sample in a study of OX40 agonist ivuxolimab in advanced cancers. Receptors were amplified or captured by the immunoSEQ multiplex PCR assay. TCRdb holds this immuneACCESS table with in-frame rearrangements only. Some clones are missing; in checked studies, unresolved V genes explain under half, and the rest has no known cause. The sample contains around 30,000 clones, roughly 84% of them found a single time. The top ten clonotypes cover about 20% of the sample. The sequenced sample was CD4+ or CD8+ T cells sorted from blood, obtained in a trial of the OX40 agonist ivuxolimab. These receptors were taken from an adult with an advanced solid tumor such as melanoma, head and neck, liver or kidney cancer.

The CDR3 region is CASSSPLAGGPGGTGELFF. For the CDR3, the DNA is TGTGCCAGCAGCTCGCCCCTAGCGGGGGGTCCCGGAGGCACCGGGGAGCTGTTTTTT. J is TRBJ2-2 and V is TRBV7-2; 11 positions agree with TRBD2. V lost 4 bases and J lost 4; bases outside the gene matches: 14. This CDR3 contains 19 residues. Germline V gene data show CDR1 as SGHTA and CDR2 as FQGNSA.

This chain joins TRBV5-1 and TRBJ2-2; 7 bases fit TRBD1. The germline gives CDR1 SGHRS, CDR2 YFSETQ. V lost 6 bases, J lost 3 bases, and 5 bases stayed unmatched. The CDR3 totals 14 residues. CDR3 region: CASTRDSYTGELFF. Written as DNA, the CDR3 is TGCGCCAGCACCAGGGACAGCTACACCGGGGAGCTGTTTTTT. The full variable domain, its missing parts supplied by reference TRBV5-1 and TRBJ2-2, is KAGVTQTPRYLIKTRGQQVTLSCSPISGHRSVSWYQQTPGQGLQFLFEYFSETQRNKGNFPGRFSGRQFSNSRSEMNVSTLELGDSALYLCASTRDSYTGELFFGEGSRLTVL.

In its sample, this clone was seen a few times. The chain couples TRBV19 to TRBJ2-2; the D gene is possibly TRBD2 (7 bases). The V gene lost 10 bases and the J gene lost 3 bases, with 15 bases spanning the gap. Germline V gene lookup returns CDR1 LNHDA and CDR2 SQIVND (reference sequence). The CDR3 has 14 residues. CDR3 protein: CATQGGGDTGELFF. CDR3 coding DNA: TGTGCCACCCAAGGGGGGGGCGACACCGGGGAGCTGTTTTTT.

This clone was seen once. V usage is TRBV4-1 and J usage is TRBJ2-5; no clear D. Trimming shortened V by 1 base and J by 1 base, and 7 bases separated the two germline ends. Germline V gene lookup returns CDR1 MGHRA and CDR2 YSYEKL. The CDR3 spans 14 residues. The CDR3 DNA is TGCGCCAGCAGCCAAGTCGGTACCCAAGAGACCCAGTACTTC. The encoded protein is CASSQVGTQETQYF.

This chain joins TRBV11-1 and TRBJ2-7; tentatively, D is TRBD1 (6 bases). The length of the CDR3 is 15 residues. V dropped 1 base and J dropped 1 base, with 11 bases sitting between them. Germline V CDR1 and CDR2: SGHAT, FQDESV (reference sequence). The CDR3 coding sequence is TGTGCCAGCAGCTTAGGGTCAGGGGTTTCCTACGAGCAGTACTTC. Translated, it gives CASSLGSGVSYEQYF. Full variable domain (rest looked up from reference TRBV11-1 and TRBJ2-7): EAEVAQSPRYKITEKSQAVAFWCDPISGHATLYWYRQILGQGPELLVQFQDESVVDDSQLPKDRFSAERLKGVDSTLKIQPAELGDSAMYLCASSLGSGVSYEQYFGPGTRLTVT.

V usage is TRBV10-3 and J usage is TRBJ2-5; the match to TRBD1 covers 7 bases. Germline values: CDR1 ENHRY, CDR2 SYGVKD. The CDR3 loop spans 15 amino acids. Germline trimming cut 5 bases from V and 5 bases from J; bases unmatched to any gene: 11. CDR3 DNA sequence: TGTGCCATCAGTAAAGGACAGGACCTCCGGGAGACCCAGTACTTC. Encoded protein: CAISKGQDLRETQYF.

The chain links TRBV5-5 to TRBJ1-5; D not certain. The germline V gene encodes CDR1 SGHKS and CDR2 YYEKEE (reference sequence). This CDR3 region has 15 residues. V gave up 0 bases and J gave up 0 bases, with 7 bases separating them. CDR3 amino acids: CASSLAGYSNQPQHF. The CDR3 bases are TGTGCCAGCAGCTTGGCGGGTTATAGCAATCAGCCCCAGCATTTT.

The V gene is TRBV28, the J gene TRBJ1-5; 7 bases agree with TRBD1. The CDR3 extends over 15 amino acids. The germline V gene has CDR1 MDHEN and CDR2 SYDVKM. The ends lost 6 bases at V and 0 bases at J; junction bases unmatched: 5. CDR3 residues: CASRTGTDSNQPQHF. The DNA of the CDR3 is TGTGCCAGCAGGACTGGGACAGATAGCAATCAGCCCCAGCATTTT.

Only a few counts were recorded for this clone. The rearrangement joins TRBV2 to TRBJ2-5; 10 bases are a match to TRBD1. V lost 7 bases to trimming and J lost 6 bases; unmatched junction nucleotides: 8. The CDR3 length is 14 residues. CDR1 and CDR2 (germline): SNHLY, FYNNEI. The CDR3 sequence: CASKGDRGYQTQYF. CDR3 nucleotides: TGTGCCAGCAAGGGGGACAGGGGTTACCAGACCCAGTACTTC.

V is TRBV7-9 and J is TRBJ2-3; D might be TRBD2 (6 bases). The germline V and J ends were trimmed by 5 bases and 0 bases, with 18 bases remaining between them. Germline values: CDR1 SEHNR, CDR2 FQNEAQ (reference sequence). This CDR3 has 17 residues. CDR3 residues: CASSQSLGGVSTDTQYF. CDR3 bases: TGTGCCAGCAGCCAGAGCCTTGGCGGGGTTAGCACAGATACGCAGTATTTT.

Turning to this clone: The junction shows a germline mismatch at one end, possibly a read error. The V and J genes are TRBV7-2 and TRBJ2-5; 10 bases line up with TRBD2. Near its end, the DNA agrees better with TRBJ2-7, so the J call may be wrong. The germline V gene encodes CDR1 SGHTA and CDR2 FQGNSA. This CDR3 has 14 residues. CDR3 amino acids: CASSVAGGGSEQYF. For the CDR3, the DNA is TGTGCCAGCAGCGTAGCGGGAGGTGGGTCCGAGCAGTACTTC.

The chain joins TRBV20-1 to TRBJ2-5; D is unresolved. The CDR3 length is 11 residues. Trimming took off 0 bases at V and 6 bases at J, with 5 bases between the two ends. Germline-derived CDR1 and CDR2 are DFQATT and SNEGSKA (reference sequence). CDR3: CSAREGKTQYF. For the CDR3, the DNA is TGCAGTGCTAGAGAAGGGAAGACCCAGTACTTC.

This chain joins TRBV27 and TRBJ2-3; D remains ambiguous. This CDR3 comprises 11 residues. V lost 8 bases, J lost 8 bases, and 11 bases lay in between. Germline loops: CDR1 MNHEY, CDR2 SMNVEV (reference sequence). The CDR3: CASRLTGTQYF. The CDR3 DNA is TGTGCCAGCCGGTTAACGGGTACGCAGTATTTT.

DNA of the CDR3: TGTGCCAGCAGGATCGGGACGGCCTACACCGGGGAGCTGTTTTTT. Amino acid sequence: CASRIGTAYTGELFF. V and J are TRBV7-9 and TRBJ2-2; D might be TRBD1 or TRBD2, each matching 5 bases. The CDR3 is 15 amino acids. Germline V lookup: CDR1 SEHNR, CDR2 FQNEAQ (reference sequence). Trimming removed 6 bases at V and 3 bases at J, with 14 bases between.

The chain joins TRBV4-3 to TRBJ2-5, with 8 positions matching TRBD2. This CDR3 is built from 16 residues. The trim removed 1 base at V and 2 bases at J, leaving 6 bases unmatched. CDR1 is LGHNA, CDR2 YSLEER, per germline. CDR3 bases: TGCGCCAGCAGCCAAGTGGCCGGGGGGGAACAAGAGACCCAGTACTTC. Residues: CASSQVAGGEQETQYF.

This chain connects TRBV4-3 to TRBJ1-1; TRBD1 agrees at 8 bases. The J segment lost 8 bases and the V segment lost 1 base, leaving 12 bases of the junction unmatched. The CDR3 covers 16 residues. Germline CDR1 is LGHNA and CDR2 is YSLEER. CDR3 sequence reads: CASSQGAARTGQEAFF. The DNA for the CDR3 is TGCGCCAGCAGCCAAGGTGCGGCCCGGACAGGGCAAGAAGCTTTCTTT.

The rearrangement links TRBV13 to TRBJ2-1; D is undetermined. Between the trimmed V and J ends, which lost 1 base and 4 bases, there was a span of 11 bases. The CDR3 is 15 residues long. From germline, CDR1 is PRHDT and CDR2 FYEKMQ (reference sequence). In DNA form, the CDR3 reads TGTGCCAGCAGCTTAGATTTGCGGCGATACAATGAGCAGTTCTTC. It translates to CASSLDLRRYNEQFF.

The V call is TRBV4-1, the J call TRBJ1-1; TRBD1 agrees at 7 bases. Germline assignment: CDR1 MGHRA and CDR2 YSYEKL. The CDR3 extends over 12 amino acids. V was clipped by 5 bases and J by 11 bases; unmatched bases: 8. The CDR3: CASSYSTGRAFF. Written as DNA, the CDR3 is TGCGCCAGCAGCTACTCGACAGGGAGGGCTTTCTTT.